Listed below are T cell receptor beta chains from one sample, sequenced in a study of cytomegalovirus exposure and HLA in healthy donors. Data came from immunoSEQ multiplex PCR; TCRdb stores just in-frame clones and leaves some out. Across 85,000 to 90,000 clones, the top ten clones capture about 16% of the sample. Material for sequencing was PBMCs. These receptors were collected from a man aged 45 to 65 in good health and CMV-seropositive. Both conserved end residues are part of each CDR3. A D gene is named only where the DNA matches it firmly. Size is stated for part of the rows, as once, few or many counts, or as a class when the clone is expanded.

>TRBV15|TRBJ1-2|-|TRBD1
TGTGCCACCAGCAGGGGACAGGGGCAACAGTATGGCTACACCTTC
CATSRGQGQQYGYTF
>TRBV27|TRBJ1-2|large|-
TGTGCCAGCAGACCGTCCACAGGGTATGCTGGCTACACCTTC
CASRPSTGYAGYTF
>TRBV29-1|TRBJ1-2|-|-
TGCAGCGTTGCTACGTCGGCAGGGTTTGGCTACACCTTC
CSVATSAGFGYTF
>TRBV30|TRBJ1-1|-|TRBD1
TGTGCCTGGAGTTGGACAGGGATCGGCGGGAACACTGAAGCTTTCTTT
CAWSWTGIGGNTEAFF
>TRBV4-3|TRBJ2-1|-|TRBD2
TGCGCCAGCAGCCAGGCGCCTAGCGGGGAAAATGAGCAGTTCTTC
CASSQAPSGENEQFF
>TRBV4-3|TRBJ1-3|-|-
TGCGCCAGCAGCCCATCGACAGGCTCTGGAAACACCATATATTTT
CASSPSTGSGNTIYF
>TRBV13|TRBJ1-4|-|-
TGTGCCAGCAGCCTTTTCAGGGGCCATGAAAAACTGTTTTTT
CASSLFRGHEKLFF
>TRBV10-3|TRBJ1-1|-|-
TGTGCCATCAGTGAGGGGGGGATCCCCTCAGAAGCTTTCTTT
CAISEGGIPSEAFF
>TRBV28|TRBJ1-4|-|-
TGTGCCAGCAGTTTGGTGTCAGGTGCCGAAAAACTGTTTTTT
CASSLVSGAEKLFF
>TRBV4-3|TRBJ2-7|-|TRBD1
TGCGCCAGCAGCCAAGTGGACAGGGGCCTGGGCGAGCAGTACTTC
CASSQVDRGLGEQYF
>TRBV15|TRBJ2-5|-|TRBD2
TGTGCCACCAGCAGAGATGGGACTAGCGTTCCCCAAGAGACCCAGTACTTC
CATSRDGTSVPQETQYF
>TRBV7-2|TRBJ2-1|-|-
TGTGCCAGCAGCCTAGATTACTACAATGAGCAGTTCTTC
CASSLDYYNEQFF
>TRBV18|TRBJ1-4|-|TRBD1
TGTGCCAGCTCACCTAGGACAGGGGCTGGTGAAAAACTGTTTTTT
CASSPRTGAGEKLFF
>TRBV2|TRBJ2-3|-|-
TGTGCCAGCAGTGCGGACTACACAGATACGCAGTATTTT
CASSADYTDTQYF
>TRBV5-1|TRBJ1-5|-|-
TGCGCCAGCAGCCCACGCCCGCAGGGCTCAGGCGATCAGCCCCAGCATTTT
CASSPRPQGSGDQPQHF
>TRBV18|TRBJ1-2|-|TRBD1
TGTGCCAGCTCACCACAGACAGGGGATAACTATGGCTACACCTTC
CASSPQTGDNYGYTF